These T cell receptor beta chains were read from a single sample in a study of identical twins. TCRdb reprocessed the 5' RACE reads via MiXCR and lists one record per CDR3 protein. This sample has about 570,000 distinct CDR3 sequences; around 9.6% occur once, and the top ten carry under 3%. Another study also made use of these data, one on yellow fever vaccine responses in identical twins.

The specimen was PBMCs. The receptors originated from a woman under 30 in good health. Each CDR3 is given with its conserved first and last residue. Each record gives: J gene, clone size, D gene, V gene, CDR3 DNA, CDR3 protein. D genes are given only for firm matches. Some rows have no size entry. The others give once, few or many, or a class for an expanded clone.

J gene: TRBJ1-1
clone size: many
D gene: .
V gene: TRBV25-1
CDR3 DNA: TGTGCCAGCTCCATGGAGGGGGGGCGGGGAACTGAAGCTTTCTTT
CDR3 protein: CASSMEGGRGTEAFF

J gene: TRBJ2-5
clone size: .
D gene: .
V gene: TRBV7-9
CDR3 DNA: TGTGCCAGCAGCTTACCTCGGGGGTCTCGGCCAAGCGAGACCCAGTACTTC
CDR3 protein: CASSLPRGSRPSETQYF

J gene: TRBJ2-4
clone size: .
D gene: TRBD1
V gene: TRBV6-1
CDR3 DNA: TGTGCCAGCAGTGCGACAGGGAAGATGGCCAAAAACATTCAGTACTTC
CDR3 protein: CASSATGKMAKNIQYF

J gene: TRBJ2-3
clone size: .
D gene: .
V gene: TRBV12-3/TRBV12-4
CDR3 DNA: TGTGCCAGCAGATACGATCCCGCCACAGATACGCAGTATTTT
CDR3 protein: CASRYDPATDTQYF

J gene: TRBJ2-1
clone size: .
D gene: .
V gene: TRBV24-1
CDR3 DNA: TGTGCCACCAGTGATTTCGGTAGACAGCCCCTTTTCTTC
CDR3 protein: CATSDFGRQPLFF

J gene: TRBJ2-7
clone size: .
D gene: .
V gene: TRBV29-1
CDR3 DNA: TGCAGCGTTGAAGTTGCTGACACCCCCTCCTACGAGCAGTACTTC
CDR3 protein: CSVEVADTPSYEQYF

J gene: TRBJ2-2
clone size: few
D gene: .
V gene: TRBV7-9
CDR3 DNA: TGTGCCAGCAGCTTTCCCAAGCTGGTGGGAAAGGCCGGGGAGCTGTTTTTT
CDR3 protein: CASSFPKLVGKAGELFF

J gene: TRBJ2-1
clone size: .
D gene: .
V gene: TRBV19
CDR3 DNA: TGTGCCAGTTCCTCCGTATCGCTTACGCATGAGCAGTTCTTC
CDR3 protein: CASSSVSLTHEQFF

J gene: TRBJ1-1
clone size: .
D gene: .
V gene: TRBV7-9
CDR3 DNA: TGTGCCAGCAGCTTACTTGGGCCTGTGAACACTGAAGCTTTCTTT
CDR3 protein: CASSLLGPVNTEAFF

J gene: TRBJ2-7
clone size: many
D gene: .
V gene: TRBV7-2
CDR3 DNA: TGTGCCAGCAGCTTATCAGCGCAGATCTACGAGCAGTACTTC
CDR3 protein: CASSLSAQIYEQYF

J gene: TRBJ1-2
clone size: few
D gene: .
V gene: TRBV6-2/TRBV6-3
CDR3 DNA: TGTGCCAGCATGGAGGACAAAGGCTATGGCTACACCTTC
CDR3 protein: CASMEDKGYGYTF

J gene: TRBJ2-2
clone size: .
D gene: TRBD2
V gene: TRBV4-3
CDR3 DNA: TGCGCCAGCAGCCCAAGCCTAGCGGGAGGGATCGGGGAGCTGTTTTTT
CDR3 protein: CASSPSLAGGIGELFF

J gene: TRBJ2-2
clone size: many
D gene: .
V gene: TRBV5-1
CDR3 DNA: TGCGCCAGCAGCTTGGAGTTCCGGCTAGCAGGCACCGGGGAGCTGTTTTTT
CDR3 protein: CASSLEFRLAGTGELFF

J gene: TRBJ1-2
clone size: .
D gene: .
V gene: TRBV30
CDR3 DNA: TGTGCCTGGGCCCGAGGGAGGGAAGAGGGGGGCTACACCTTC
CDR3 protein: CAWARGREEGGYTF

J gene: TRBJ2-5
clone size: few
D gene: .
V gene: TRBV9
CDR3 DNA: TGTGCCAGCAGCGTAGCTGAGGGGCCAGGAGAGACCCAGTACTTC
CDR3 protein: CASSVAEGPGETQYF

J gene: TRBJ1-1
clone size: few
D gene: .
V gene: TRBV12-3/TRBV12-4
CDR3 DNA: TGTGCCAGCAGTTTACCGACAGCGGACACTGAAGCTTTCTTT
CDR3 protein: CASSLPTADTEAFF

J gene: TRBJ2-5
clone size: few
D gene: TRBD2
V gene: TRBV7-2
CDR3 DNA: TGTGCCAGCAGCTTAGGGTTCGGGAGGGATTCAGAGACCCAGTACTTC
CDR3 protein: CASSLGFGRDSETQYF

J gene: TRBJ2-1
clone size: few
D gene: TRBD2
V gene: TRBV9
CDR3 DNA: TGTGCCAGCAGCGTAGAACTAGCGGGAATCAATGAGCAGTTCTTC
CDR3 protein: CASSVELAGINEQFF

J gene: TRBJ2-1
clone size: few
D gene: .
V gene: TRBV27
CDR3 DNA: TGTGCCAGCATAGGAGTTGGGTTACAGTTCTTC
CDR3 protein: CASIGVGLQFF

J gene: TRBJ2-7
clone size: .
D gene: TRBD2
V gene: TRBV11-1
CDR3 DNA: TGTGCCAGCAGCTTAGCGCCCGCGGTAGCGGGAGACGACTACGAGCAGTACTTC
CDR3 protein: CASSLAPAVAGDDYEQYF

J gene: TRBJ1-1
clone size: few
D gene: .
V gene: TRBV2
CDR3 DNA: TGTGCCAGCAGGGATACAGGGTTGGGAGCTTTCTTT
CDR3 protein: CASRDTGLGAFF

J gene: TRBJ2-7
clone size: .
D gene: TRBD2
V gene: TRBV28
CDR3 DNA: TGTGCCAGCAGAACCTCGGGACTAGCGAAAGCCTACGAGCAGTACTTC
CDR3 protein: CASRTSGLAKAYEQYF

J gene: TRBJ2-1
clone size: many
D gene: TRBD1
V gene: TRBV5-1
CDR3 DNA: TGCGCCAGCAGCTTAACTCCGGGACAGATCAATGAGCAGTTCTTC
CDR3 protein: CASSLTPGQINEQFF

J gene: TRBJ2-1
clone size: many
D gene: .
V gene: TRBV20-1
CDR3 DNA: TGCAGTGCTAGCAGACGATCTAATCACAATGAGCAGTTCTTC
CDR3 protein: CSASRRSNHNEQFF

J gene: TRBJ2-1
clone size: few
D gene: .
V gene: TRBV7-8
CDR3 DNA: TGTGCCAGCAGCTTAGTATATGGCTCCTACAATGAGCAGTTCTTC
CDR3 protein: CASSLVYGSYNEQFF

J gene: TRBJ1-6
clone size: few
D gene: .
V gene: TRBV20-1
CDR3 DNA: TGCAGTGCGGGGAACGGGAATTCACCCCTCCACTTT
CDR3 protein: CSAGNGNSPLHF

J gene: TRBJ2-5
clone size: few
D gene: TRBD1
V gene: TRBV5-1
CDR3 DNA: TGCGCCAGCAGCCAACCGGGACAGGGGGGCCAAGAGACCCAGTACTTC
CDR3 protein: CASSQPGQGGQETQYF

J gene: TRBJ2-5
clone size: few
D gene: .
V gene: TRBV3-1
CDR3 DNA: TGTGCCAGCAGCCAACGACGTTTATCGGGGGAGACCCAGTACTTC
CDR3 protein: CASSQRRLSGETQYF

J gene: TRBJ2-7
clone size: few
D gene: TRBD1
V gene: TRBV5-1
CDR3 DNA: TGCGCCAGCAGCTTGCTCGGGTCCGGGACAGGGTACCACGAGCAGTACTTC
CDR3 protein: CASSLLGSGTGYHEQYF

J gene: TRBJ2-2
clone size: few
D gene: .
V gene: TRBV7-9
CDR3 DNA: TGTGCCAGCAATCCCGCGAACACCGGGGAGCTGTTTTTT
CDR3 protein: CASNPANTGELFF

J gene: TRBJ2-7
clone size: many
D gene: TRBD1
V gene: TRBV3-1
CDR3 DNA: TGTGCCAGCAGCCGGACAGGCGCTTTCTACGAGCAGTACTTC
CDR3 protein: CASSRTGAFYEQYF

J gene: TRBJ2-1
clone size: few
D gene: TRBD1
V gene: TRBV7-2
CDR3 DNA: TGTGCCAGCCGCTCATTGGGACAGATAAATGAGCAGTTCTTC
CDR3 protein: CASRSLGQINEQFF

J gene: TRBJ2-7
clone size: .
D gene: TRBD2
V gene: TRBV5-5
CDR3 DNA: TGTGCCAGCAGCCACATTCCGGGAGGCGGAGGCGAGCAGTACTTC
CDR3 protein: CASSHIPGGGGEQYF

J gene: TRBJ2-3
clone size: many
D gene: .
V gene: TRBV15
CDR3 DNA: TGTGCCACCAGTTCTAGCGGCACAGATACGCAGTATTTT
CDR3 protein: CATSSSGTDTQYF

J gene: TRBJ1-2
clone size: .
D gene: TRBD1
V gene: TRBV28
CDR3 DNA: TGTGCCAGCAGTTTGTCCAGGGGGATCTGGGATGGCTACACCTTC
CDR3 protein: CASSLSRGIWDGYTF

J gene: TRBJ1-1
clone size: once
D gene: TRBD1
V gene: TRBV30
CDR3 DNA: TGTGCCTCGTTGAGGGACAGGGTAAACACTGAAGCTTTCTTT
CDR3 protein: CASLRDRVNTEAFF

J gene: TRBJ2-3
clone size: few
D gene: .
V gene: TRBV30
CDR3 DNA: TGTGCCTGGAGTATGAAACCTAGCACAGATACGCAGTATTTT
CDR3 protein: CAWSMKPSTDTQYF

J gene: TRBJ2-1
clone size: few
D gene: .
V gene: TRBV5-1
CDR3 DNA: TGCGCCAGCAGCTTACCCCTAGGGGACGATGAGCAGTTCTTC
CDR3 protein: CASSLPLGDDEQFF

J gene: TRBJ2-3
clone size: many
D gene: TRBD1
V gene: TRBV6-5
CDR3 DNA: TGTGCCAGCAGTTACTTCACAGGGGTTGGAGATACGCAGTATTTT
CDR3 protein: CASSYFTGVGDTQYF

J gene: TRBJ2-7
clone size: .
D gene: TRBD1
V gene: TRBV3-1
CDR3 DNA: TGTGCCAGCAGTCGGACAGGGGTCGAGCAGTACTTC
CDR3 protein: CASSRTGVEQYF

J gene: TRBJ2-7
clone size: few
D gene: TRBD1
V gene: TRBV20-1
CDR3 DNA: TGCAGTGCTAGTAACCGGGACAGGGATTCGCACGAGCAGTACTTC
CDR3 protein: CSASNRDRDSHEQYF

J gene: TRBJ2-7
clone size: .
D gene: TRBD1
V gene: TRBV12-3/TRBV12-4
CDR3 DNA: TGTGCCAGCAGTACAATGACAGGGGTCGCCTACGAGCAGTACTTC
CDR3 protein: CASSTMTGVAYEQYF

J gene: TRBJ1-6
clone size: many
D gene: .
V gene: TRBV28
CDR3 DNA: TGTGCCAGCAGTTGGTTTGAAATCTCCTATAATTCACCCCTCCACTTT
CDR3 protein: CASSWFEISYNSPLHF

J gene: TRBJ2-7
clone size: many
D gene: TRBD2
V gene: TRBV5-1
CDR3 DNA: TGCGCCAGCAGCTTACTAGCGGGTACCTCCTACGAGCAGTACTTC
CDR3 protein: CASSLLAGTSYEQYF

J gene: TRBJ1-5
clone size: few
D gene: .
V gene: TRBV28
CDR3 DNA: TGTGCCAGCAGTTTGGGTTTCGGCCAGCCCCAGCATTTT
CDR3 protein: CASSLGFGQPQHF

J gene: TRBJ2-2
clone size: .
D gene: .
V gene: TRBV24-1
CDR3 DNA: TGTGCCACCAGTGATTTGCCCGGCGGGGAGCTGTTTTTT
CDR3 protein: CATSDLPGGELFF

J gene: TRBJ2-7
clone size: .
D gene: .
V gene: TRBV6-5
CDR3 DNA: TGTGCCAGCAGTTACGGGGTATCGGGTGAGCAGTACTTC
CDR3 protein: CASSYGVSGEQYF

J gene: TRBJ2-5
clone size: .
D gene: .
V gene: TRBV20-1
CDR3 DNA: TGCAGTGCTCTAAGGGGTTCCGAGACCCAGTACTTC
CDR3 protein: CSALRGSETQYF

J gene: TRBJ2-1
clone size: many
D gene: TRBD2
V gene: TRBV9
CDR3 DNA: TGTGCCAGCAGCGTAGAGCCTAGCGGGACTTACAATGAGCAGTTCTTC
CDR3 protein: CASSVEPSGTYNEQFF

J gene: TRBJ2-3
clone size: few
D gene: .
V gene: TRBV9
CDR3 DNA: TGTGCCAGCAGCCTCAGGGGTAGTCTCGCAGATACGCAGTATTTT
CDR3 protein: CASSLRGSLADTQYF

J gene: TRBJ2-7
clone size: few
D gene: .
V gene: TRBV5-5
CDR3 DNA: TGTGCCAGCAGCTTGTCATGGACCCTTTACGAGCAGTACTTC
CDR3 protein: CASSLSWTLYEQYF

J gene: TRBJ2-7
clone size: .
D gene: .
V gene: TRBV7-9
CDR3 DNA: TGTGCCAGCAGCTTAGAGGCCCAGGCGGTAGAGCAGTACTTC
CDR3 protein: CASSLEAQAVEQYF

J gene: TRBJ2-5
clone size: .
D gene: .
V gene: TRBV30
CDR3 DNA: TGTGCCTGGAGTGTACTGCGGGGTCAAGAGACCCAGTACTTC
CDR3 protein: CAWSVLRGQETQYF

J gene: TRBJ2-7
clone size: .
D gene: .
V gene: TRBV20-1
CDR3 DNA: TGCAGTGCTAGAATGGCAGGGACTTCCTACGAGCAGTACTTC
CDR3 protein: CSARMAGTSYEQYF

J gene: TRBJ2-3
clone size: .
D gene: TRBD2
V gene: TRBV20-1
CDR3 DNA: TGCAGTGCTAGAGATATGCGGGGGGAGACGAATACGCAGTATTTT
CDR3 protein: CSARDMRGETNTQYF

J gene: TRBJ1-1
clone size: .
D gene: .
V gene: TRBV19
CDR3 DNA: TGTGCCAGTAGTATATTCCGGGAGAACACTGAAGCTTTCTTT
CDR3 protein: CASSIFRENTEAFF